Sequencing of this T cell receptor (beta chain) was carried out in a study of T-cell memory formation after mild COVID-19. Study information: TCR clusters were mostly donor specific.

MiXCR, run by TCRdb on the 5' RACE reads, gives a single entry per CDR3 protein. The sample contains 280,000 or so distinct CDR3 sequences, roughly 8% of which appear only once. The V gene's germline CDR1 is SGHTA and CDR2 FQGNSA. There are 15 residues in the CDR3. Deletions cut 5 bases from V and 3 bases from J, with 14 bases between. Points on this clonotype: Its antigen is not identified.

The study's findings and limits: Clones shrinking from day 15 to 85 showed even CD4/CD8 mixes; later expanders tilted CD4+. Second-wave clones that peaked on day 37 lacked confirmed SARS-CoV-2 specificity.

The sample was PBMCs or a T cell subset sorted from them (not recorded which). The clonotype comes from a man younger than 35 who had mild COVID-19 (a few samples of this study predate the infection). Cell type and time point are not known. V and J are TRBV7-2 and TRBJ2-1; D is possibly TRBD2 (5 bases). CDR3 protein: CASSPYYGLYNEQFF. In DNA form, the CDR3 reads TGTGCCAGCAGCCCTTACTACGGACTCTACAATGAGCAGTTCTTC.